The 27 T cell receptor beta chains below were found in one sample sequenced in a study of T-cell reconstitution after alpha-beta-depleted transplantation in children. TCRbeta library construction was performed incorporating unique molecular identifiers. One entry per CDR3 protein, called by TCRdb with MiXCR from the PCR reads. The table records over 550,000 distinct CDR3 sequences, 10% of them present only once. Sample: PBMCs from the stem cell graft donor, taken from the stem cell graft. These receptors were obtained from a human donor who donated a stem cell graft to a child with acute myeloid leukemia.

The rearrangement links TRBV7-2 to TRBJ2-5, with 7 bases identical to TRBD2. This CDR3 has 17 residues. The germline gives CDR1 SGHTA, CDR2 FQGNSA. Losses at the gene ends were 0 bases for V and 1 base for J; bases not matched to a gene: 8. The CDR3 nucleotides are TGTGCCAGCAGCTTAGCGCGGTTGTCTAGCGGCCAAGAGACCCAGTACTTC. Protein product: CASSLARLSSGQETQYF. Complete variable domain (other parts from reference TRBV7-2 and TRBJ2-5): GAGVSQSPSNKVTEKGKDVELRCDPISGHTALYWYRQSLGQGLEFLIYFQGNSAPDKSGLPSDRFSAERTGGSVSTLTIQRTQQEDSAVYLCASSLARLSSGQETQYFGPGTRLLVL.

The chain combines TRBV6-4 with TRBJ2-2; D may be TRBD2 (7 bases). Trimming took off 4 bases at V and 5 bases at J, with 17 bases between the two ends. The CDR3 spans 16 residues. The germline gives CDR1 MRHNA, CDR2 SNTAGT. The CDR3 protein is CASSAATGRGTGELFF. The CDR3 DNA reads TGTGCCAGCAGTGCCGCGACGGGGAGGGGGACCGGGGAGCTGTTTTTT.

This clonotype was counted many times. The genes are TRBV6-5 and TRBJ1-3; D gene ambiguous. Per the germline V gene, CDR1 is MNHEY and CDR2 is SVGAGI. The CDR3 has 13 amino acids. Trimming removed 4 bases from V and 3 bases from J, with 7 bases in between. Written as DNA, the CDR3 is TGTGCCAGCAGTTTTGCTGGTGGAAACACCATATATTTT. The encoded protein is CASSFAGGNTIYF.

This sequence joins TRBV5-4 and TRBJ2-3; 8 nucleotides match TRBD2. V shed 1 base and J 4 bases; nucleotides not matched to a gene: 5. The germline V gene has CDR1 SGHNT and CDR2 YYREEE (reference sequence). This CDR3 spans 15 amino acids. In nucleotides, the CDR3 is TGTGCCAGCAGCTTGAGAAGCGGGAGCGCAGATACGCAGTATTTT. It is translated as CASSLRSGSADTQYF.

In its sample, this clonotype was seen a few times. This rearrangement joins TRBV5-1 to TRBJ2-1; possibly TRBD1 for D (5 bases). CDR1 and CDR2 (germline): SGHRS, YFSETQ. The CDR3 sequence is 15 residues long. The V end lost 3 bases, the J end lost 3 bases, and 13 bases lay between the germline ends. The DNA for the CDR3 is TGCGCCAGCAGCTCAGACAGAGACTTCTACAATGAGCAGTTCTTC. It encodes CASSSDRDFYNEQFF.

This clonotype was picked up a small number of times. This sequence joins TRBV28 and TRBJ1-5; D remains unclear. The CDR3 extends over 12 amino acids. Trimming removed 3 bases from V and 9 bases from J, with 9 bases in between. The germline V gene has CDR1 MDHEN and CDR2 SYDVKM. CDR3 sequence: CASSLPQGPQHF. The CDR3 DNA is TGTGCCAGCAGTTTGCCCCAAGGGCCCCAGCATTTT.

This clonotype has more than one count but fewer than ten. The chain joins TRBV20-1 to TRBJ2-7, with D possibly being TRBD2 (6 bases). The CDR3 runs to 13 residues. The germline CDR1 and CDR2 sequences are DFQATT and SNEGSKA (reference sequence). Trimming took off 3 bases at V and 5 bases at J, with 14 bases between the two ends. CDR3 amino acids: CSASRSGAHEQYF. Written as DNA, the CDR3 is TGCAGTGCTAGTAGGTCGGGAGCACACGAGCAGTACTTC.

This clonotype was seen repeatedly, ten times or more. The chain carries TRBV2 and TRBJ2-1, with 9 bases matching TRBD2. This CDR3 is built from 14 residues. V lost 7 bases to trimming and J lost 1 base; unmatched junction nucleotides: 2. Germline V gene data show CDR1 as SNHLY and CDR2 as FYNNEI. This CDR3 is CASTGLASYNEQFF. As DNA, the CDR3 is TGTGCCAGCACCGGACTAGCGTCCTACAATGAGCAGTTCTTC.

This clonotype came up many times. The chain joins TRBV11-3 to TRBJ2-7, with 7 bases identical to TRBD2. Trimming removed 5 bases from V and 2 bases from J; junction bases left unmatched: 9. This CDR3 has 15 residues. CDR1 and CDR2 (germline): SGHNT, YENEEA. CDR3 amino acids: CASSRGGGLAYEQYF. The DNA for the CDR3 is TGTGCCAGCAGCCGGGGCGGCGGACTAGCCTACGAGCAGTACTTC.

This clonotype was picked up many times. Written as DNA, the CDR3 is TGTGCCAGCAGTCCGTTAACTAGTCCGGAAGATACGCAGTATTTT. Translated, it gives CASSPLTSPEDTQYF. The gene calls are TRBV27 and TRBJ2-3; possibly TRBD2 for D (5 bases). The CDR3 runs 15 residues. Per germline, CDR1 MNHEY and CDR2 SMNVEV (reference sequence). Trimming left V 5 bases short and J 5 bases short, with 17 bases between.

In its sample, this clonotype was seen a few times. This rearrangement joins TRBV5-1 to TRBJ1-5; a weak D match, TRBD1 (5 bases). Trimming shortened V by 6 bases and J by 6 bases, and 19 bases separated the two germline ends. CDR3 length: 15 amino acids. Germline V gene sequence: CDR1 SGHRS, CDR2 YFSETQ. In DNA form, the CDR3 reads TGCGCCAGCAAAGAGGAAGCAGGGTTTGGTCAGCCCCAGCATTTT. Protein sequence: CASKEEAGFGQPQHF.

In this sample, this clonotype turned up a few times. The chain is built from TRBV7-9 and TRBJ2-4; D call uncertain. CDR3 size: 12 residues. Trimming removed 3 bases at V and 2 bases at J, with 2 bases between. The V gene's germline CDR1 is SEHNR and CDR2 FQNEAQ (reference sequence). CDR3 sequence: CASSFTKNIQYF. The CDR3 DNA follows: TGTGCCAGCAGCTTTACCAAAAACATTCAGTACTTC.

The V and J genes are TRBV18 and TRBJ2-5; D ambiguous. Trimming took off 1 base at V and 5 bases at J, with 14 bases between the two ends. This CDR3 region has 15 residues. Germline values: CDR1 KGHSH, CDR2 LQKENI. The CDR3 DNA sequence: TGTGCCAGCTCACCACGGCCTGTTCAAGGGGAGACCCAGTACTTC. It translates to CASSPRPVQGETQYF.

This clonotype was found many times. This chain links TRBV12-3 or TRBV12-4 with TRBJ1-5; 10 bases are a match to TRBD1. This CDR3 comprises 14 residues. J was trimmed by 5 bases and V by 8 bases; bases with no gene match: 6. CDR3 protein: CASGGTGAYQPQHF. The CDR3 region has the DNA TGTGCCAGCGGGGGGACAGGGGCATATCAGCCCCAGCATTTT.

This clonotype was observed many times. The chain joins TRBV5-1 to TRBJ1-2; weak D call: TRBD1 (6 bases). Germline assignment: CDR1 SGHRS and CDR2 YFSETQ. Trimming removed 3 bases at V and 4 bases at J, with 10 bases between. The CDR3 is made up of 13 amino acids. The CDR3 loop is CASSSGDGYGYTF. The CDR3 region has the DNA TGCGCCAGCAGCTCAGGGGACGGCTATGGCTACACCTTC.

The gene calls are TRBV12-3 or TRBV12-4 and TRBJ2-1; D tentatively reads TRBD1 or TRBD2 (5 bases each). V lost 2 bases and J 6 bases, leaving 14 bases between the germline ends. There are 15 residues in the CDR3. CDR3 sequence reads: CASSLFRDRPNEQFF. CDR3 nucleotide sequence: TGTGCCAGCAGTTTATTCCGGGACCGGCCCAATGAGCAGTTCTTC.

In this sample, this clonotype turned up many times. The chain has TRBV6-5 and TRBJ2-1, with 7 bases that match TRBD2. Germline assignment: CDR1 MNHEY and CDR2 SVGAGI. CDR3 length: 15 amino acids. The V and J ends lost 2 bases and 6 bases, in that order; junction bases with no gene match: 7. The CDR3 DNA reads TGTGCCAGCAGTTACGGCGGGAGTGGCGGCAATGAGCAGTTCTTC. Translation gives CASSYGGSGGNEQFF.

This sequence joins TRBV20-1 and TRBJ2-7, with D perhaps matching TRBD1 (6 bases). CDR1 and CDR2 from the germline V gene are DFQATT and SNEGSKA (reference sequence). V was trimmed by 4 bases and J by 4 bases, leaving 17 bases between them. This CDR3 has 14 amino acids. CDR3 in DNA: TGCAGTGCTATCTCACGGGACATACTATACGAGCAGTACTTC. The encoded protein is CSAISRDILYEQYF.

Details on this clonotype: Since a much larger clone is just one base distant, this may be a read error. The V gene is TRBV7-9, the J gene TRBJ2-7; D perhaps matches TRBD1 (6 bases). V lost 5 bases to trimming and J lost 1 base, with 9 bases between them. The CDR3 is 13 amino acids. Germline V CDR1 and CDR2: SEHNR, FQNEAQ (reference sequence). CDR3 amino acids: CASSAQGSYEQYF. CDR3 DNA: TGTGCCAGCAGCGCACAGGGTTCCTACGAGCAGTACTTC.

This clonotype was seen more than once but under ten times. This sequence joins TRBV29-1 and TRBJ1-2; D uncertain. CDR3 length equals 14 residues. Between the trimmed V and J ends, which lost 1 base and 0 bases, there was a span of 9 bases. Germline V CDR1 and CDR2: SQVTM, ANQGSEA. The CDR3: CSVEGMGSNYGYTF. CDR3 bases: TGCAGCGTTGAAGGGATGGGGTCTAACTATGGCTACACCTTC.

This clonotype occurred a few times. The rearrangement links TRBV6-2 or TRBV6-3 to TRBJ2-7; 12 nucleotides agree with TRBD2. The CDR3 consists of 17 residues. The junction had 10 bases not matched to a gene; V was cut back by 4 bases and J by 3 bases. The V gene's germline CDR1 is MNHEY and CDR2 SVGEGT. For the CDR3, the DNA is TGTGCCAGCAGTTTTAGACTAGCGGGAGTGCCAAGCTACGAGCAGTACTTC. Its protein is CASSFRLAGVPSYEQYF.

This clonotype was recorded at least ten times. V and J are TRBV11-2 and TRBJ2-7, with 8 bases that match TRBD2. The CDR3 totals 14 residues. Germline V gene data show CDR1 as SGHAT and CDR2 as FQNNGV. The trim removed 0 bases at V and 2 bases at J, leaving 0 bases unmatched. CDR3 DNA sequence: TGTGCCAGCAGCTTAGATAGCGGGGCCTACGAGCAGTACTTC. Residues: CASSLDSGAYEQYF.

This clonotype was detected a few times. The V gene is TRBV7-2, the J gene TRBJ2-3; 12 bases are a match to TRBD2. Germline V lookup: CDR1 SGHTA, CDR2 FQGNSA. The CDR3 loop spans 16 amino acids. After removal of 6 bases from V and 3 bases from J, the junction contained 7 bases not matched to a gene. CDR3 amino acids: CASSSSGRAWTDTQYF. CDR3 sequence (DNA): TGTGCCAGCAGTTCTAGCGGGAGGGCCTGGACAGATACGCAGTATTTT. The variable domain in full, completed from reference TRBV7-2 and TRBJ2-3, reads GAGVSQSPSNKVTEKGKDVELRCDPISGHTALYWYRQSLGQGLEFLIYFQGNSAPDKSGLPSDRFSAERTGGSVSTLTIQRTQQEDSAVYLCASSSSGRAWTDTQYFGPGTRLTVL.

In this sample, this clonotype turned up a few times. The genes are TRBV20-1 and TRBJ1-3, with TRBD1 matching 10 bases. Trimming took 5 bases from V and 4 from J; bases not matched to a gene: 5. The CDR3 spans 14 residues. Germline CDR1 reads DFQATT; CDR2 reads SNEGSKA (reference sequence). CDR3 bases: TGCAGTGCTGGGGGACAGGGGATCGGAAACACCATATATTTT. Translation gives CSAGGQGIGNTIYF.

This clonotype was seen repeatedly, ten times or more. CDR3 nucleotide sequence: TGCAGCGTTGCGGGGGGGGGCCTGCCGTCGAGTGGCTACACCTTC. This translates into CSVAGGGLPSSGYTF. J is TRBJ1-2 and V is TRBV29-1; weak D call: TRBD1 (6 bases). V was pared by 4 bases and J by 7 bases, with 22 bases between. This CDR3 contains 15 residues. Germline V gene data show CDR1 as SQVTM and CDR2 as ANQGSEA.

This clonotype was counted many times. The rearrangement uses TRBV19 and TRBJ2-1, with 7 bases identical to TRBD1. The germline V gene encodes CDR1 LNHDA and CDR2 SQIVND (reference sequence). Trimming took 6 bases from V and 8 from J; bases not matched to a gene: 10. This CDR3 has 14 residues. This chain's CDR3 is CASSPYRGDDEQFF. CDR3 nucleotide sequence: TGTGCCAGTAGCCCGTACAGGGGTGACGATGAGCAGTTCTTC.

The CDR3: CASNYPRTGDDTEAFF. CDR3 coding DNA: TGTGCCAGCAACTACCCGCGGACAGGAGATGACACTGAAGCTTTCTTT. This chain links TRBV7-9 with TRBJ1-1, with 7 bases lining up with TRBD1. The junction had 14 bases not matched to a gene; V was cut back by 7 bases and J by 3 bases. Germline lookup yields CDR1 SEHNR and CDR2 FQNEAQ (reference sequence). The CDR3 runs to 16 residues.